The 2 T cell receptor beta chains below all came from one sample that was sequenced in a study of T cell responses to AZD1222 COVID-19 vaccine. Profiled with immunoSEQ multiplex PCR; TCRdb holds only in-frame clones, not every one. Altogether more than 50,000 clones are present, around 84% being singletons, with the ten largest covering roughly 20%. The specimen was peripheral blood, collected on day 0 of AZD1222 vaccination. The receptors were sampled from an adult in good health.

The CDR3 loop is CASGLAGLGNQPQHF. The CDR3 DNA is TGTGCTAGTGGTTTGGCTGGGTTGGGCAATCAGCCCCAGCATTTT. The rearrangement joins TRBV12-5 to TRBJ1-5; D ambiguous. Germline V CDR1 and CDR2: LGHNT, FRNRAP. CDR3 length: 15 residues. Trimming stripped 1 base from V and 2 bases from J, with 9 bases between.

This clone was observed a few times. The rearrangement uses TRBV4-1 and TRBJ2-5, with 9 bases identical to TRBD2. V gave up 4 bases and J gave up 5 bases; unmatched junction bases: 5. The CDR3 contains 14 residues. Per the germline V gene, CDR1 is MGHRA and CDR2 is YSYEKL. The CDR3, as DNA: TGCGCCAGCAGCCGCTTAGCGGGAGTTGAGACCCAGTACTTC. Its protein product is CASSRLAGVETQYF.